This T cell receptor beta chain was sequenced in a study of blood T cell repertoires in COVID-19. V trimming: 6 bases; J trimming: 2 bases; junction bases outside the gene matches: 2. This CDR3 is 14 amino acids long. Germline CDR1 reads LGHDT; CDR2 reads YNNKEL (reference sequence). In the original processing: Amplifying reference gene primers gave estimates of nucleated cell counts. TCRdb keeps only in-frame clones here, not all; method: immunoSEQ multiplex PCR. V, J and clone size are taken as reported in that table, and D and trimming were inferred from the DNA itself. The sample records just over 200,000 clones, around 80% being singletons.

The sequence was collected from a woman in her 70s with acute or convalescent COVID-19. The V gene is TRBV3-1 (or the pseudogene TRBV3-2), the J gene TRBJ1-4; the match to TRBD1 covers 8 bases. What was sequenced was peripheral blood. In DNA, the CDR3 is TGTGCCAGCAGACAGGGGGGGACTAATGAAAAACTGTTTTTT. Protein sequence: CASRQGGTNEKLFF.